The clone carrying this T cell receptor (beta chain) was found many times. This sample is drawn from a study of identical twins. This CDR3 region has 15 residues. V lost 1 base and J lost 3; bases outside the gene matches: 2. From the 5' RACE reads, TCRdb called clonotypes with MiXCR, one entry per CDR3 protein. The sample yields roughly 690,000 distinct CDR3 sequences, over 5% seen once. The TCR was taken from a man younger than 35 in good health. The chain combines TRBV12-3 or TRBV12-4 with TRBJ2-2; 7 nucleotides match TRBD1. The sample was naive T cells sorted from blood. CDR3 in amino acids: CASSLGQGDTGELFF. In DNA form, the CDR3 reads TGTGCCAGCAGTTTAGGCCAGGGGGACACCGGGGAGCTGTTTTTT.